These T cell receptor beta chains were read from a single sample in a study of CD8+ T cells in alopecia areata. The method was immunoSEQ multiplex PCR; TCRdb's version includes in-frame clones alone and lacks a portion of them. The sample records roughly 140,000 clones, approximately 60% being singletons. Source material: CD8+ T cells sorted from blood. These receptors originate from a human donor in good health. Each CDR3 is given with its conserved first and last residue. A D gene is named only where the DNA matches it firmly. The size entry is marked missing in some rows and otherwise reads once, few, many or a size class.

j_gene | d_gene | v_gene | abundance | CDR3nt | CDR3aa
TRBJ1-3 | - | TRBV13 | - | TGTGCCAGCAGCTTAGGAACCGGAAACACCATATATTTT | CASSLGTGNTIYF
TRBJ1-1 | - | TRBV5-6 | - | TGTGCCAGCAGCTTGCGGCTAAGGGGCACTGAAGCTTTCTTT | CASSLRLRGTEAFF
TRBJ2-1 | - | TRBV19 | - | TGTGCCAGTAGTATCGGACACCCTAGCCCCAATGAGCAGTTCTTC | CASSIGHPSPNEQFF
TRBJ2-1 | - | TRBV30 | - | TGTGCCTGGAGTGCAGGGCGGATCAATGAGCAGTTCTTC | CAWSAGRINEQFF
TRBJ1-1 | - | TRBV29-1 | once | TGCAGCGTTGGGGAGAACACTGAAGCTTTCTTT | CSVGENTEAFF
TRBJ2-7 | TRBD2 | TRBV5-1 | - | TGCGCCAGCAGCTTGGTACTAGCGGGAGGCGAGCAGTACTTC | CASSLVLAGGEQYF
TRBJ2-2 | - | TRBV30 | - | TGTGCCTGGAGGACGGGGGAAACCGGGGAGCTGTTTTTT | CAWRTGETGELFF
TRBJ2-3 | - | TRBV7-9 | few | TGTGCCAGCAGCCCCAGCACCGGGACTAGCACAGATACGCAGTATTTT | CASSPSTGTSTDTQYF
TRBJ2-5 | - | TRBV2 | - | TGTGCCAGCAGCGGGTTCGGGACAAAGGAGACCCAGTACTTC | CASSGFGTKETQYF
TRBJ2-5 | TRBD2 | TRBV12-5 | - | TGTGCTAGTGGTCAGCGGGACGGGGAAGAGACCCAGTACTTC | CASGQRDGEETQYF
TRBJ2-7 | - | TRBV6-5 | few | TGTGCCAGCAGAACCCCCTCCTACGAGCAGTACTTC | CASRTPSYEQYF
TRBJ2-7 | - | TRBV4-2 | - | TGTGCCAGCAGCCAAGGGACTCGCGAGCAGTACTTC | CASSQGTREQYF
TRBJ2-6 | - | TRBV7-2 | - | TGTGCCAGCAGCTTAGATGTGGTCTCTGGGGCCAACGTCCTGACTTTC | CASSLDVVSGANVLTF
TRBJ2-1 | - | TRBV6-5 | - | TGTGCCAGCCGGGTTCACAATGAGCAGTTCTTC | CASRVHNEQFF
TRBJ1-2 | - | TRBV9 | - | TGTGCCAGCAGGGCTGTAAACTATGGCTACACCTTC | CASRAVNYGYTF
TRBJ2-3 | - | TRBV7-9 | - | TGTGCCAGCAAAGCCTTCGGTGGCACAGATACGCAGTATTTT | CASKAFGGTDTQYF
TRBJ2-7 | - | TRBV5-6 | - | TGTGCCAGCAGCTGGGATCGGCGTGAGCAGTACTTC | CASSWDRREQYF
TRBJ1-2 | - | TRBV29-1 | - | TGCAGCGTCCCCGGGCGAAGCGGCTACACCTTC | CSVPGRSGYTF
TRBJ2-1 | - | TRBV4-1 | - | TGCGCCAGCAGCCAAGGGGAAGAGGGGCTAGGGAACAATGAGCAGTTCTTC | CASSQGEEGLGNNEQFF
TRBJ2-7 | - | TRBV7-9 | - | TGTGCCAGCAGCTGGACGGGGCCCAGGGACTCCTACGAGCAGTACTTC | CASSWTGPRDSYEQYF
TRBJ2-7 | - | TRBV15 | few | TGTGCCACCAGCCTAGACGGGCATTCCTCCTACGAGCAGTACTTC | CATSLDGHSSYEQYF
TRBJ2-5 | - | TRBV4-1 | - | TGCGCCAGCAGCCCCTTTGTGGGGGAACACCTTATACAAGAGACCCAGTACTTC | CASSPFVGEHLIQETQYF
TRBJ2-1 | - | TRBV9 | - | TGTGCCAGCAGCGCAGACAATGAGCAGTTCTTC | CASSADNEQFF
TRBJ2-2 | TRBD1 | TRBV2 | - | TGTGCCAGCAGTGGGGCAGGGGGCCCCTTCAACACCGGGGAGCTGTTTTTT | CASSGAGGPFNTGELFF
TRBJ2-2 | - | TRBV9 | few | TGTGCCAGCAGCGTAGGATGGAACACCGGGGAGCTGTTTTTT | CASSVGWNTGELFF
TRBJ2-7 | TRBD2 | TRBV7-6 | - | TGTGCCAGCGGTCCGGGACTAGCGGTTTCCTACGAGCAGTACTTC | CASGPGLAVSYEQYF
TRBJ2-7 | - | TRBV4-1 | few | TGCGCCAGCAGCTTTACGGGAAACTCCTACGAGCAGTACTTC | CASSFTGNSYEQYF
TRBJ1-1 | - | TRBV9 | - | TGTGCCAGCAGCTTAACCGGGACACCGGGCACTGAAGCTTTCTTT | CASSLTGTPGTEAFF
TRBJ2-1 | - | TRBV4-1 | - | TGCGCCAGCAGCCAAGATCCCAGGGGCAATGAGCAGTTCTTC | CASSQDPRGNEQFF
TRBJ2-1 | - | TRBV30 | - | TGTGCCTGGAGTGCCTACGGACGTATGGCGGTCGATGAGCAGTTCTTC | CAWSAYGRMAVDEQFF
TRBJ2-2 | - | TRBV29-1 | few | TGCAGCGTTGAGGGCCGTGGGACCCGGAACACCGGGGAGCTGTTTTTT | CSVEGRGTRNTGELFF
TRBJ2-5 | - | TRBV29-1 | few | TGCAGCGTACCCAGGGCGGGACAAGAGACCCAGTACTTC | CSVPRAGQETQYF
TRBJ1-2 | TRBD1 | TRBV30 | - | TGTGCCTGGATGGAGGGGACAGGCGGATATGGCTACACCTTC | CAWMEGTGGYGYTF
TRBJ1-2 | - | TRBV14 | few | TGTGCCAGCAGCCAAGATGCCCGGGATGGCTACACCTTC | CASSQDARDGYTF
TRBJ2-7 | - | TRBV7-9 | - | TGTGCCAGCAGCCACAGCACAGAGCGGCAGTACTTC | CASSHSTERQYF
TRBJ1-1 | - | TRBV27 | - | TGTGCCAGCAGGCTAGGGACTGAAGCTTTCTTT | CASRLGTEAFF
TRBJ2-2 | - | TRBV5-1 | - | TGCGCCAGCAGCTTGGGCGGGAACACCGGGGAGCTGTTTTTT | CASSLGGNTGELFF
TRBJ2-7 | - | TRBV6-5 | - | TGTGCCAGCAGTTACCAACTAGGCGCGGGGTACGAGCAGTACTTC | CASSYQLGAGYEQYF
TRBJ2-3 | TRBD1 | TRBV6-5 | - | TGTGCCAGCAGCCCAGGGGGCCCGGCGGATACGCAGTATTTT | CASSPGGPADTQYF
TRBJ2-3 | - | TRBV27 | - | TGTGCCAGCAGTTTATCGAGGGTAGCAGATACGCAGTATTTT | CASSLSRVADTQYF
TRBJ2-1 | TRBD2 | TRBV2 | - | TGTGCCAGCAGACTAGCGGCCCCCCCCTACAATGAGCAGTTCTTC | CASRLAAPPYNEQFF
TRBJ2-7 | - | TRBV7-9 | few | TGTGCCAGCAGCTTAGCAGGGAATCGCTACGAGCAGTACTTC | CASSLAGNRYEQYF
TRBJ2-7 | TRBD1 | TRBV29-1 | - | TGCAGCGTTGAGGGAACAGGGGACTACGAGCAGTACTTC | CSVEGTGDYEQYF
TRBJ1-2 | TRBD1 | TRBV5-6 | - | TGTGCCAGCAGCTTGGCAACCGGACAGGGGGCTCGGAACTATGGCTACACCTTC | CASSLATGQGARNYGYTF
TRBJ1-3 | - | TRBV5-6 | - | TGTGCCAGCAGCTCGGGTTCTGTTGGAAACACCATATATTTT | CASSSGSVGNTIYF